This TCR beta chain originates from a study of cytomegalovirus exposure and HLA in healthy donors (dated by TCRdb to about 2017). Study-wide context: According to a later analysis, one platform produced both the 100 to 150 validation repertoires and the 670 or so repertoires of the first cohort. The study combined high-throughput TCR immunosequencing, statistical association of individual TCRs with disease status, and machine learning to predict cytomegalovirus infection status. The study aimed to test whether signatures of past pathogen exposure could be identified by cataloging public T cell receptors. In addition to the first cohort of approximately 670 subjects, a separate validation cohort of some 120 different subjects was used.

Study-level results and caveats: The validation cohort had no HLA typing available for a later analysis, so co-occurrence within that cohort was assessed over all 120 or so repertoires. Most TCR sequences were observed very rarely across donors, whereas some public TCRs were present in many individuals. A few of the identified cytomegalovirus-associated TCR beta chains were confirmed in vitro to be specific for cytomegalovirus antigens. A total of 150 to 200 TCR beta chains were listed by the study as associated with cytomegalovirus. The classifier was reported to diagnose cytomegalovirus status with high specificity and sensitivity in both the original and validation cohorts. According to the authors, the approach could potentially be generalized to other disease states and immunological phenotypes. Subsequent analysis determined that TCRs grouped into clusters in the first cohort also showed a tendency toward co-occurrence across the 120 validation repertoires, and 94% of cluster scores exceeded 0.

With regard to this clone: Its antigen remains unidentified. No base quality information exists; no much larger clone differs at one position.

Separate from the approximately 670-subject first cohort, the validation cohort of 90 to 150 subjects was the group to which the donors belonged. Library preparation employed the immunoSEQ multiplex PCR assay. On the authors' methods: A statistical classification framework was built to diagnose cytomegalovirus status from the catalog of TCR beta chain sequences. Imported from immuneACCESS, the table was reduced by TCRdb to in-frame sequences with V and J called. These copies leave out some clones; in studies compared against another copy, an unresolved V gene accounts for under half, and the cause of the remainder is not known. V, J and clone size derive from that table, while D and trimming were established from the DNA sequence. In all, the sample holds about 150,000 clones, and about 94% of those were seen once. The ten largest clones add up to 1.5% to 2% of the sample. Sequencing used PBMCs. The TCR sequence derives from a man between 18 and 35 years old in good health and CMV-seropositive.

The DNA sequence is TGTGCCAGCAGGTGGAGGGGGCAGGGCGTAGGGGAACAGTACTTC. Its product reads: CASRWRGQGVGEQYF. The rearrangement joined TRBV28 to TRBJ2-7; matching of 7 bases hints at TRBD1 as the D gene. CDR1 and CDR2 (MDHEN, SYDVKM) derive from the germline V gene. The CDR3 runs 15 amino acids, cysteine and phenylalanine included. Only the CDR3 portion is preserved as DNA: 45 bases, with reading frame beginning at the first base. The trim is 6 bases for V and 10 bases for J, with a gap of 25 bases between the germline ends.